A selection of T cell receptor beta chains follows, all from one sample in a study of blood T cell repertoires in COVID-19. Using immunoSEQ multiplex PCR, the repertoire was profiled, and TCRdb retains in-frame clones only, with some absent. The sample contains 72,000 or so clones, 80% to 90% of which appear only once. Source material: peripheral blood. Source of these receptors: a human donor in a cohort sampled during active COVID-19. The CDR3 runs from the conserved cysteine through the conserved F or W. D genes are given only for firm matches. Some rows mark clone size as missing; the rest say once, few, many or name a class of expanded clone.

TRBV30	TRBD2	once	TRBJ2-7	TGTGCCTGGAGTGGCGGGACCGGGAGTCGACTAGCGGTCTACGAGCAGTACTTC	CAWSGGTGSRLAVYEQYF
TRBV4-2	TRBD2	.	TRBJ2-2	TGTGCCAGCAGCCATCTACTGGGACTAGCGGGAGCCGGGAACGGGGAGCTGTTTTTT	CASSHLLGLAGAGNGELFF
TRBV7-3	.	.	TRBJ2-5	TGTGCCAGCAGCTTAGTGGTGCACGGGACCCAGTACTTC	CASSLVVHGTQYF
TRBV7-9	TRBD1	.	TRBJ1-1	TGTGCCAGCAGCCTCGCCGGGACAGGGAACACTGAAGCTTTCTTT	CASSLAGTGNTEAFF
TRBV18	.	.	TRBJ2-7	TGTGCCAGCTCACCTAGCTCAACCTACGAGCAGTACTTC	CASSPSSTYEQYF
TRBV29-1	.	.	TRBJ1-1	TGCAGCGTTGCCCTTTACACTGAAGCTTTCTTT	CSVALYTEAFF
TRBV5-4	TRBD2	.	TRBJ2-6	TGTGCCAGCAGCTTGGAACTAGCGGGAGTCTCTGGGGCCAACGTCCTGACTTTC	CASSLELAGVSGANVLTF
TRBV2	TRBD1	few	TRBJ1-1	TGTGCCAGCAGGGCCGAACAGGGGGCGGGTGAAGCTTTCTTT	CASRAEQGAGEAFF
TRBV28	.	once	TRBJ2-2	TGTGCCAGCAGTCCCGTCTCCCTATCTAACACCGGGGAGCTGTTTTTT	CASSPVSLSNTGELFF
TRBV20-1	.	.	TRBJ2-1	TGCAGTGCTAGTACCCGGGATTCCGAGCAGTTCTTC	CSASTRDSEQFF
TRBV5-8	.	.	TRBJ2-7	TGTGCCAGCAGCCCCTGGGGACAAAGCTCCTACGAGCAGTACTTC	CASSPWGQSSYEQYF
TRBV6-1	.	.	TRBJ1-3	TGTGCCAGCAGTGAAGGTCCCTTCCCTGGAAACACCATATATTTT	CASSEGPFPGNTIYF
TRBV24-1	.	.	TRBJ2-7	TGTGCCACCAGTGAGAGCCCACGGCAGTACTTC	CATSESPRQYF
TRBV7-2	.	.	TRBJ1-1	TGTGCCAGCAGCTTAGGGACAAGGGTCAACACTGAAGCTTTCTTT	CASSLGTRVNTEAFF
TRBV7-9	TRBD1	once	TRBJ1-1	TGTGCCAGCAGCTTAGCCCCAGGGGGCACTGAAGCTTTCTTT	CASSLAPGGTEAFF